Listed here are 10 T cell receptor beta chains from one sample, sequenced in a study of blood T cell repertoires in COVID-19. The repertoire was sequenced with immunoSEQ multiplex PCR; TCRdb's copy has only in-frame clones and lacks some. Among 250,000 to 300,000 clones listed, around 90% were seen once. The sequenced sample was PBMCs or T cells enriched from blood (not recorded which). These receptors originate from a woman in her thirties or forties with acute COVID-19.

The rearrangement joins TRBV6-1 to TRBJ1-1, with a possible D match to TRBD1 (6 bases). The germline V gene encodes CDR1 MNHNS and CDR2 SASEGT. The V and J ends lost 3 bases and 1 base respectively, with 12 bases between them. This CDR3 has 15 residues. The CDR3 sequence: CASSEVDRSNTEAFF. The CDR3 DNA reads as TGTGCCAGCAGTGAGGTTGACAGGTCGAACACTGAAGCTTTCTTT.

The chain uses TRBV29-1 and TRBJ1-2; TRBD1 matches 10 bases. The CDR3 totals 14 residues. Germline-derived CDR1 and CDR2 are SQVTM and ANQGSEA. V trimming: 7 bases; J trimming: 4 bases; junction bases outside the gene matches: 9. In nucleotides, the CDR3 is TGCAGCGCTCTAGGGGACAGGGGCCTCTATGGCTACACCTTC. It is translated as CSALGDRGLYGYTF.

This chain uses TRBV6-1 with TRBJ1-5; no clear D gene. Germline loops: CDR1 MNHNS, CDR2 SASEGT. V was pared by 2 bases and J by 0 bases, with 8 bases between. This CDR3 comprises 15 residues. The CDR3 loop reads CASSELELSNQPQHF. CDR3 coding DNA: TGTGCCAGCAGTGAATTGGAGCTTAGCAATCAGCCCCAGCATTTT.

This rearrangement joins TRBV10-3 to TRBJ2-1; 12 bases are shared with TRBD2. This CDR3 is built from 16 residues. After removal of 2 bases from V and 6 bases from J, the junction contained 5 bases not matched to a gene. Per the germline V gene, CDR1 is ENHRY and CDR2 is SYGVKD. The CDR3 reads CAISEGLAGGSNEQFF. As DNA, the CDR3 is TGTGCCATCAGTGAGGGGCTAGCGGGGGGGTCCAATGAGCAGTTCTTC.

This clone is a singleton in its sample. The genes are TRBV27 and TRBJ2-2, with 8 bases that match TRBD2. V lost 3 bases, J lost 4 bases, and 7 bases stayed unmatched. Germline values: CDR1 MNHEY, CDR2 SMNVEV (reference sequence). The CDR3 is 16 amino acids. CDR3 DNA sequence: TGTGCCAGCAGTTTTGTTCCAGCGGGGGCCACCGGGGAGCTGTTTTTT. The encoded protein is CASSFVPAGATGELFF.

The chain couples TRBV13 to TRBJ2-3, with TRBD2 matching 8 bases. Unmatched junction bases numbered 3, after V lost 2 bases and J lost 2 bases. This CDR3 spans 15 amino acids. Germline V CDR1 and CDR2: PRHDT, FYEKMQ (reference sequence). The CDR3 DNA reads TGTGCCAGCAGCTTAAGCGGGGGTTACACAGATACGCAGTATTTT. This translates into CASSLSGGYTDTQYF.

This chain connects TRBV28 to TRBJ1-2; D is unclear. This CDR3 spans 13 amino acids. Looked up from germline, CDR1 is MDHEN and CDR2 is SYDVKM. The V and J ends lost 8 bases and 1 base respectively, with 11 bases between them. DNA of the CDR3: TGTGCCAGCCTCGGGTCAGATAACTATGGCTACACCTTC. The encoded protein is CASLGSDNYGYTF.

This clone was seen a single time. The V call is TRBV7-2, the J call TRBJ2-5; 8 bases map to TRBD1. The germline V gene encodes CDR1 SGHTA and CDR2 FQGNSA. The CDR3 has 15 amino acids. Germline trimming cut 6 bases from V and 5 bases from J; bases unmatched to any gene: 11. The CDR3 sequence: CASRDPGQVWETQYF. CDR3 DNA sequence: TGTGCCAGCAGAGATCCGGGACAGGTGTGGGAGACCCAGTACTTC.

This chain joins TRBV6-2 or TRBV6-3 and TRBJ2-3; 8 positions match TRBD2. J lost 5 bases, V lost 5 bases, and 12 bases had no gene match. CDR3 length: 16 amino acids. CDR1 is MNHEY and CDR2 is SVGEGT in the germline V gene. As DNA, the CDR3 is TGTGCCAGCAGTCCGATGGGGGTAGCGGGAAGAGATACGCAGTATTTT. Its translation: CASSPMGVAGRDTQYF.

The V and J genes are TRBV15 and TRBJ2-1; D may be TRBD2 (5 bases). V was pared by 0 bases and J by 0 bases, with 9 bases between. The CDR3 loop spans 16 amino acids. Looked up from germline, CDR1 is LNHNV and CDR2 is YYDKDF (reference sequence). DNA for the CDR3: TGTGCCACCAGCAGAGATCTGGGAGTCTCCTACAATGAGCAGTTCTTC. Its translation: CATSRDLGVSYNEQFF.